One T cell receptor (beta chain) is described in this entry. The sample originates from a study of T cell responses to AZD1222 COVID-19 vaccine. The V end lost 5 bases, the J end lost 2 bases, and 10 bases lay between the germline ends. The CDR3 has 13 residues. In germline, CDR1 is SGHAT, CDR2 FQNNGV. Libraries were prepared by immunoSEQ multiplex PCR; TCRdb keeps only in-frame clonotypes and omits some of them. The sample contains roughly 120,000 clones, 85% to 90% of which appear only once. The TCR was taken from an adult who received the AZD1222 COVID-19 vaccine. Specimen: peripheral blood, collected 28 days after the second AZD1222 dose. The chain couples TRBV11-2 to TRBJ2-7; D ambiguous. The CDR3 loop is CASSIGPTYEQYF. The CDR3 coding sequence is TGTGCCAGCAGCATAGGTCCCACCTACGAGCAGTACTTC.